The entry below describes one T cell receptor (beta chain). The antigen is unknown. This sample stems from a study of cytomegalovirus exposure and HLA in healthy donors. A multiplex PCR was run with 60 Vbeta primers and 13 Jbeta primers. The repertoire was sequenced with immunoSEQ multiplex PCR; TCRdb's copy has only in-frame clones and lacks some. There are more than 130,000 clones in the sample; around 77% occur only once, and approximately 2.3% lies in the top ten. Among the donors, all were healthy bone marrow donors. CDR3 length: 16 amino acids. Germline values: CDR1 MNHNY, CDR2 SVGAGI (reference sequence). Trimming took 0 bases from V and 3 from J; bases not matched to a gene: 7. Study findings and constraints: In an earlier analysis, about 90% or about 30%: the productive usage of most TCR beta V segments. TCR beta chains numbering some 160 were designated cytomegalovirus-associated.

Sequenced material: PBMCs. This TCR came from a man younger than 40 in good health and CMV-seronegative. J is TRBJ1-2 and V is TRBV6-6, with 7 bases matching TRBD1. CDR3: CASSYSLRQGDYGYTF. As DNA, the CDR3 is TGTGCCAGCAGTTACTCACTCCGACAGGGAGACTATGGCTACACCTTC.